The source of this TCR beta chain is a study of shared clonotypes between healthy human individuals. The wider study: Used for every donor were three CD4 naive, three CD4 memory, two CD8 naive and one CD8 memory plate. Study-wide points: The genetic and exposure-history diversity represented was limited by few donors. The study generally estimated greater richness for naive than memory subsets.

Per sorted-subset replicate PCR, input was approximately 200 ng DNA, representing about 30,000 T cell genomes. Sequencing used immunoSEQ multiplex PCR; TCRdb keeps in-frame clones, though not all of them. The sample carries about 2 million clones, over 85% recorded once. The germline CDR1 and CDR2 sequences are SNHLY and FYNNEI. This CDR3 spans 13 amino acids. The ends were cut back, 2 bases at V and 6 bases at J, with 8 bases in the middle. This clone has only one observation. Its antigen is not known. Naive CD8 cells were CD45RO-negative, positively selected for CCR7, excluding terminally differentiated effector memory CD45RA+ cells.

This TCR derives from a man aged 18 to 29 in good health. Source material: naive CD8+ T cells sorted from blood. This chain connects TRBV2 to TRBJ2-1; no clear D. CDR3 protein: CASSETLTNEQFF. The CDR3 coding sequence is TGTGCCAGCAGTGAAACTTTAACCAATGAGCAGTTCTTC.